The 2 T cell receptor beta chains given below trace back to one sample, sequenced in a study of CD8 T cells in ankylosing spondylitis. TCRdb analysed the 5' RACE reads with MiXCR anew, one entry per CDR3 protein. The data show 50,000 or so distinct CDR3 sequences, approximately 7.4% seen once. Sequenced material: blood, either unsorted or a sorted T cell fraction (not recorded which). Receptors were obtained from a female donor with ankylosing spondylitis or in good health (not recorded which).

This clonotype has a count of ten or more. CDR3 DNA sequence: TGTGCCAGCAGTTTCGCCGGGACAGGGACTTCCTACACCTTC. It codes for CASSFAGTGTSYTF. This sequence joins TRBV27 and TRBJ1-2; TRBD1 matches at 9 bases. Germline CDR1 reads MNHEY; CDR2 reads SMNVEV (reference sequence). J lost 10 bases, V lost 3 bases, and 9 bases had no gene match. The CDR3 length is 14 residues.

This chain links TRBV5-1 with TRBJ2-7; a weak D match, TRBD1 (6 bases). The V and J ends lost 4 bases and 0 bases respectively, with 14 bases between them. Germline CDR1 reads SGHRS; CDR2 reads YFSETQ. This CDR3 spans 15 amino acids. The CDR3 region has the DNA TGCGCCAGCAGCCTGATACCAGGGGCCTCCTACGAGCAGTACGTC. Its protein product is CASSLIPGASYEQYV.